This TCR beta chain was retrieved from a study of spatial heterogeneity in lung cancer. Indicated time point: sample taken at primary tumor resection. Sequencing covered unsorted whole RNA taken from tumor, nontumor lung or frozen PBMC. This clonotype was observed at least ten times. TCRdb ran MiXCR on the 5' RACE reads and lists one entry per CDR3 protein. The top ten hold more than 9% of the sample, which has about 39,000 distinct CDR3 sequences, 5.8% seen once. The CDR3 runs 16 residues. V gave up 0 bases and J gave up 7 bases, with 17 bases separating them. Germline V gives CDR1 SGDLS, CDR2 YYNGEE.

This rearrangement joins TRBV9 to TRBJ1-5; D is perhaps TRBD1 (6 bases). The receptor comes from a male donor with early-stage non-small cell lung cancer. The material was PBMCs, obtained at surgery. The CDR3 spells CASSVEGGFFMQPQHF. The CDR3 DNA follows: TGTGCCAGCAGCGTAGAAGGGGGGTTCTTTATGCAGCCCCAGCATTTT.